A selection of T cell receptor beta chains follows, all from one sample in a study of circulating and synovial CD4+ cells in juvenile arthritis. TCRdb's table, derived via immunoSEQ multiplex PCR, lists solely in-frame clones and lacks some. The sample contains 15,000 to 20,000 clones, around 90% of which appear only once. The sequenced sample was CD4+ T cells from blood. These receptor sequences come from a human donor with juvenile idiopathic arthritis. The CDR3 runs from the conserved cysteine through the conserved F or W. D genes are given only for firm matches. Where a row states a size, it is once, few, many or the class of an expanded clone; other rows omit it.

TRBV5-4,.,TRBD1,CASSPPGQFYGYTF
TRBV10-3,.,.,CAISPDSYGYTF
TRBV7-9,.,.,CASSSVSHEQYF
TRBV7-9,.,TRBD1,CASSSIQGPYEQYF
TRBV2,.,.,CASSDLRNQPQHF
TRBV7-9,.,.,CASSLGWGRSSGNTIYF
TRBV4-1,.,.,CASSKDRFAGSGYTF
TRBV6-1,.,.,CALHRDPSYNSPLHF
TRBV16,few,.,CASSQSGTYGYTF
TRBV10-1,.,TRBD1,CASTGQGTYEQYF
TRBV5-1,once,TRBD2,CASASGGAADTQYF
TRBV27,.,TRBD2,CASSTKTSYYEQYF
TRBV10-3,.,.,CAIRGWGEDYEQYF
TRBV7-9,few,.,CASSFGQTGELFF
TRBV2,.,.,CASSEMRTDLGYEQYF
TRBV5-4,.,TRBD2,CASSHSRTSGGGDEQFF
TRBV11-3,.,.,CASSRDFQETQYF
TRBV5-6,.,TRBD1,CASSLVVDRADEQYF
TRBV7-2,.,TRBD2,CASSLRGIGTNYEQYF
TRBV9,.,.,CASSVLTGPPDTQYF
TRBV9,once,TRBD2,CASSVEERGGLGELFF
TRBV5-4,.,TRBD1,CASSWDSSYNSPLHF
TRBV27,.,.,CASSRVNSGANVLTF
TRBV30,.,TRBD1,CAYGTGMNTEAFF
TRBV7-9,.,TRBD1,CASSLGGRGRTGELFF
TRBV5-1,.,.,CASSLDQGQRDGYTF
TRBV6-5,.,.,CASMKPGGDTQYF
TRBV4-1,.,.,CASSQDRGSGTRIRHNEQFF
TRBV18,.,.,CASSPGQNTEAFF
TRBV19,.,TRBD1,CASSDRGYSNQPQHF
TRBV9,.,.,CASSTTGYEKLFF
TRBV5-1,.,.,CASSPQPRVNSYNEQFF
TRBV19,once,TRBD1,CASSIGNRGGDEQYF
TRBV14,.,.,CASFKGGQNQPQHF
TRBV2,.,TRBD2,CASSEVGLAGANTGELFF
TRBV9,.,TRBD1,CASSPRRVTGRTYEQYF
TRBV7-2,once,.,CASSLIQGAPHGYTF